This TCR beta chain comes out of a study of T cells expressing NK-cell markers. Looking at the study overall: TCR beta repertoires came from sorted CD3+CD56+NKG2C+, CD3+CD56+NKG2C- and CD3+CD56-NKG2C+ T cells. There were seven HCMV-seropositive donors and one seronegative donor among the eight sequenced. Study-level findings and limits: The CD3+CD56-NKG2C+ fraction was also led by these clonotypes in a few donors.

Germline assignment: CDR1 SSHAT and CDR2 FNYEAQ (reference sequence). This CDR3 has 15 residues. Details on this clonotype: Its antigen is unidentified.

UMI-tagged 5'RACE template switching yielded the TCR beta cDNA. One entry per CDR3 protein, without DNA, is what TCRdb gives after re-calling the 5' RACE reads. In total, the table holds 300,000 or so distinct CDR3 sequences. The origin of this receptor is a woman aged 18-69 years in good health. Sequencing used blood T cells: a sorted CD56 or NKG2C T cell subset, CD4+ or CD8+ T cells, or bulk PBMC T cells (not recorded which). This sequence joins TRBV7-7 and TRBJ1-1. Here the CDR3 reads CASRPLSQGNTEAFF.